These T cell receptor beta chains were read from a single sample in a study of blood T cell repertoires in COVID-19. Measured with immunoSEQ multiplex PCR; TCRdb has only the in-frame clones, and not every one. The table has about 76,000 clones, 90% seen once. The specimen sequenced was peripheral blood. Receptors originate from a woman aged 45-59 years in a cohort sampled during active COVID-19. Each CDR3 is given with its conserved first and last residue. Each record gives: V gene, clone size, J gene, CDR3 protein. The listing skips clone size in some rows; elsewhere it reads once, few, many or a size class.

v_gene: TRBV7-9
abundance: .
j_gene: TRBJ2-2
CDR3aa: CASSFPKRTLAGTGELFF

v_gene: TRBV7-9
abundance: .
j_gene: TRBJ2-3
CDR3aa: CASSYGSGTSTDTQYF

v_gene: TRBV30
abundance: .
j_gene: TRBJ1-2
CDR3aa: CAWSVSRADGYTF

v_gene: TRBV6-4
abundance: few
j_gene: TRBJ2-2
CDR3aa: CASSPVRGGRAPSTGELFF

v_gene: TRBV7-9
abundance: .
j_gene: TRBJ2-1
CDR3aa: CASSSWGDEQFF

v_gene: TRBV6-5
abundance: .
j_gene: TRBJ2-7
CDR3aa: CASSYSGGSHEQYF

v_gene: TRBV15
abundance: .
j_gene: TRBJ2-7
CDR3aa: CATSLPGGSYEQYF

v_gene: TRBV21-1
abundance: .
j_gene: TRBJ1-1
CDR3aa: CAILRDRGSWANTEAFF

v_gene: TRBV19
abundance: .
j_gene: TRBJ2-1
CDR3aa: CASSPRGTGTNEQFF

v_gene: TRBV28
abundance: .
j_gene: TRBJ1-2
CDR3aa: CASSPGEGGYTF

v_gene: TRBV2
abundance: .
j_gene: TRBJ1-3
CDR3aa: CASNRVSSGNTIYF

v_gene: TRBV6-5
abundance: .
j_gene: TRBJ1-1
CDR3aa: CASSYGGGHTEAFF

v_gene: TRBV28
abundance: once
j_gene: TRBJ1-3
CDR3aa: CASSLSLSGNTIYF

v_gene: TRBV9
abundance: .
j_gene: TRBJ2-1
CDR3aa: CASSVGGGAHEQFF

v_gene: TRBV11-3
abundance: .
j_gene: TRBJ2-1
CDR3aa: CASSLPGQGRNEQFF

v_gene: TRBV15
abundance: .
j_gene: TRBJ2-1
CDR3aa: CATSPLAGRYNEQFF

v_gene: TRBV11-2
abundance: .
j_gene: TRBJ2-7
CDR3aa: CASSIPFGWSDRSSYEQYF

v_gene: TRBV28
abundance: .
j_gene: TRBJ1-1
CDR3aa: CYTRTGWDLGTEAFF